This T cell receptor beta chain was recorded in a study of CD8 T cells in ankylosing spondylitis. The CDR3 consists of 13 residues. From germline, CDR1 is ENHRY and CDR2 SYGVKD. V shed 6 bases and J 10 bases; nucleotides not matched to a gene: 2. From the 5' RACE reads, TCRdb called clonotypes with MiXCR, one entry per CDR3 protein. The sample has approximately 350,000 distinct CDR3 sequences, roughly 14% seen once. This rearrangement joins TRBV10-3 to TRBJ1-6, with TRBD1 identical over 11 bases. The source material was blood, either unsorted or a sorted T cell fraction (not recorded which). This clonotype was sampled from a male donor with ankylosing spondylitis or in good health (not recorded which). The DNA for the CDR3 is TGTGCCATCAGGGACAGGGGGCAATCACCCCTCCACTTT. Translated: CAIRDRGQSPLHF.